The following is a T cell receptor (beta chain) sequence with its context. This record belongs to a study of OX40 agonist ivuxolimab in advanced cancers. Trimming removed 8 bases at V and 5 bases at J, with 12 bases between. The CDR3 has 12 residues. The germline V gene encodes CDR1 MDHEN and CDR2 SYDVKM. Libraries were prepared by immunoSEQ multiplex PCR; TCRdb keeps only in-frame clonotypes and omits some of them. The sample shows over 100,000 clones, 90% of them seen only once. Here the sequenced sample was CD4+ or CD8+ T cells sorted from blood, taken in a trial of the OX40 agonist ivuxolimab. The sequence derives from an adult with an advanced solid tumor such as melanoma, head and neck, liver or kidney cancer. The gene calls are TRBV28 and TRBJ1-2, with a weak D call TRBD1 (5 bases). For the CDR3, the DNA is TGTGCCAGCGTGTCAGGGCTTTATGGCTACACCTTC. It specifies CASVSGLYGYTF.